The T cell receptor beta chain under discussion was sequenced for a study of CD8+CD57+ T cells in acquired aplastic anemia. The CDR3 loop spans 13 amino acids. Trimming took off 3 bases at V and 0 bases at J, with 5 bases between the two ends. For sequencing, patients were chosen who had shown expansion of CD8+CD57+ cells by flow cytometry. Genomic DNA served as template for TCR beta VDJ and CDR3 profiling. From the reads, TCRdb called clonotypes with MiXCR, one entry per CDR3 protein. Among approximately 180,000 distinct CDR3 sequences listed, less than 65% were seen once. This clonotype originated in a human donor with aplastic anemia. This chain links TRBV12-3 or TRBV12-4 with TRBJ1-2, with D unclear. Sequencing was done on a sample of sorted CD4+, CD8+, or CD8+CD57+ T cells (not recorded which) from PBMCs. CDR3 sequence: CASSFGANYGYTF. CDR3 nucleotides: TGTGCCAGCAGTTTCGGTGCTAACTATGGCTACACCTTC.